This T cell receptor (beta chain) was recovered during a study of beta chain features in type 1 diabetes. Study overall: Sorted cells examined across all samples numbered 100 million to 140 million. Findings of the study overall: Naive, central memory and Treg TCRB repertoires seemed to resemble each other more closely in patients than they did in healthy donors.

This clone was seen a handful of times. Its specificity is unknown. The CDR3 is made up of 15 amino acids. Germline V gene sequence: CDR1 SGHTA, CDR2 FQGNSA. With V trimmed by 1 base and J by 0 bases, 1 base remained unmatched. By way of CD45RO/CCR7/CD25/CD127/CD95/CD27, the CD4+ regulatory, stem cell-like memory, central memory and naive cells were sorted. Purity exceeding 95% was reached by all sorted populations. Every bit of the isolated RNA underwent reverse transcription, so sequencing read expressed TCRB transcripts. Assay used: immunoSEQ multiplex PCR; TCRdb lists only in-frame clones, some missing. The sample includes under 450,000 clones, over 11% of them seen just once.

The chain recombines TRBV7-2 with TRBJ1-1, with 8 nucleotides matching TRBD1. The clonotype originates from a man aged 25-45 years in good health. The sequencing sample was made of naive CD4+ T cells from blood. CDR3 nucleotide sequence: TGTGCCAGCAGCTTAGGGACAGGGATGAACACTGAAGCTTTCTTT. It translates to CASSLGTGMNTEAFF.